This note documents a single T cell receptor beta chain sequence. Its cognate antigen is unknown. The sample comes from a study of blood T cells in healthy people across ages. General observations from the study: Estimates based on one million T cells were treated as lower bounds. PBMCs went unsorted, and a conclusive naive versus antigen-experienced comparison was therefore prevented. Versus aged donors, long-lived donors had higher diversity and more naive CD4+ cells.

A J-beta primer mix and a sample-barcoded 5' primer were used in a second PCR of about 7 to 12 cycles. All samples gave at least 2.5 million CDR3-containing paired-end reads. TCRdb re-analysed the 5' RACE reads in MiXCR, keeping a single row per CDR3 protein. The sample has hundreds of thousands of distinct CDR3 sequences, 58% seen once. The V and J ends lost 6 bases and 4 bases, in that order; junction bases with no gene match: 7. Germline V gene sequence: CDR1 DFQATT, CDR2 SNEGSKA (reference sequence). The CDR3 is made up of 14 amino acids. Material for sequencing was blood. The clonotype comes from a man between 25 and 39 years old in good health. This chain joins TRBV20-1 and TRBJ2-7; the match to TRBD2 covers 12 bases. CDR3 region: CSATRTSGAYEQYF. DNA of the CDR3: TGCAGTGCAACACGGACTAGCGGGGCGTACGAGCAGTACTTC.